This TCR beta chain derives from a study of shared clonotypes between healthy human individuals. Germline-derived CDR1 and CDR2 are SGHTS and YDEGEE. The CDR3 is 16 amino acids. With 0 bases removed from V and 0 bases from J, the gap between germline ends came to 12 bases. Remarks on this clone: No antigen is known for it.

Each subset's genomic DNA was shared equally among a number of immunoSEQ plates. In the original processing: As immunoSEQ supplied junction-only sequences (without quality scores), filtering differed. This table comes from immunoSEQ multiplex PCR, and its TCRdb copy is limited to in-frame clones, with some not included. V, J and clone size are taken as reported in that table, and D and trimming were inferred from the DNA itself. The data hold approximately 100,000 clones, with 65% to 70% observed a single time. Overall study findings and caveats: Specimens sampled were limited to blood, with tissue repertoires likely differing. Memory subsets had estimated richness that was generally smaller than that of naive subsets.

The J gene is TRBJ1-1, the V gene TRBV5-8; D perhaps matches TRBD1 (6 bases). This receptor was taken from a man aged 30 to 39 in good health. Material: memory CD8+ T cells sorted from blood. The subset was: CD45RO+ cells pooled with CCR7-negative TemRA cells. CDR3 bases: TGTGCCAGCAGCTTGGCCTGGGGGGCCATGAACACTGAAGCTTTCTTT. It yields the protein CASSLAWGAMNTEAFF.